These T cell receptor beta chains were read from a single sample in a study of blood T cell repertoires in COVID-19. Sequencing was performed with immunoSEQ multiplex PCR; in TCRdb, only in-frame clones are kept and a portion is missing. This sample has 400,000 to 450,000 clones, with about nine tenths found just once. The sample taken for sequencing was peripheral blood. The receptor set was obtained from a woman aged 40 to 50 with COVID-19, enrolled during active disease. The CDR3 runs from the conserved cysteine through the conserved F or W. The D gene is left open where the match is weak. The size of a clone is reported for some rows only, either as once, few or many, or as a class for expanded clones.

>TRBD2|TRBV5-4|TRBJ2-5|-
TGTGCCAGCAGCTTGGGGCCAGCGGGGGGGCCTCAAGAGACCCAGTACTTC
CASSLGPAGGPQETQYF
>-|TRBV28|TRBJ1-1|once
TGTGCCAGCAGTTTGGGTGCAGGTCTCAACACTGAAGCTTTCTTT
CASSLGAGLNTEAFF
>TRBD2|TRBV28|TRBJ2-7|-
TGTGCCAGCTTTAGCGGGGGGGCTTACGAGCAGTACTTC
CASFSGGAYEQYF
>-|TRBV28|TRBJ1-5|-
TGTGCCAGCAGTTTCGCTAGGGAGGGTGGACCCCAGCATTTT
CASSFAREGGPQHF
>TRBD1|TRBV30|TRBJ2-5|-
TGTGCCTGGAGCCTGGGACAGGGGCAAGAGACCCAGTACTTC
CAWSLGQGQETQYF
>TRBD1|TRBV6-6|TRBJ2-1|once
TGTGCCAGCAACAGAAATCAGGGGGAGAACAATGAGCAGTTCTTC
CASNRNQGENNEQFF
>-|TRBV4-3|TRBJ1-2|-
TGCGCCAGCAGCCAAGACCGCGGCCCAGGGTACGGCTATGGCTACACCTTC
CASSQDRGPGYGYGYTF
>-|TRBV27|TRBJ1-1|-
TGTGCCAGCAGTTTCTCGGGTAGCACTGAAGCTTTCTTT
CASSFSGSTEAFF
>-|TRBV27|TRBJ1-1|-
TGTGCCAGCAGTTTATCCTCGGAGGGTCCGAACACTGAAGCTTTCTTT
CASSLSSEGPNTEAFF
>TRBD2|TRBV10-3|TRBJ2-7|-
TGTGCCATCAGCACGTGGCGGGAGGGCTCCCACGAGCAGTACTTC
CAISTWREGSHEQYF
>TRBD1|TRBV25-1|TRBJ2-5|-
TGTGCCAGCCACAGGGGGCAAGAGACCCAGTACTTC
CASHRGQETQYF
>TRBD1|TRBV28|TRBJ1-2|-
TGTGCCAGCAGTTCGCACAGGGGTGGCTACACCTTC
CASSSHRGGYTF
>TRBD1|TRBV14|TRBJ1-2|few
TGTGCCAGCAGCCAAGAAGGCGGGACAGAGGGCTACACCTTC
CASSQEGGTEGYTF
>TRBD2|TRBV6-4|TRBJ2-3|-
TGTGCCAGCAGTCTGCGGGGGGACCCCTTTCCAGATACGCAGTATTTT
CASSLRGDPFPDTQYF
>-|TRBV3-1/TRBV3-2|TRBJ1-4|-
TGTGCCAGCCGGAGCACGGGGGTAGCAACTAATGAAAAACTGTTTTTT
CASRSTGVATNEKLFF
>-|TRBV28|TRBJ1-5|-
TGTGCCAGCAGTTTACCCCCCCGGACAGTAAATCAGCCCCAGCATTTT
CASSLPPRTVNQPQHF
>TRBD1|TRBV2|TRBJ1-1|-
TGTGCCAGCAGCGTGGACAGGGTGAACACTGAAGCTTTCTTT
CASSVDRVNTEAFF